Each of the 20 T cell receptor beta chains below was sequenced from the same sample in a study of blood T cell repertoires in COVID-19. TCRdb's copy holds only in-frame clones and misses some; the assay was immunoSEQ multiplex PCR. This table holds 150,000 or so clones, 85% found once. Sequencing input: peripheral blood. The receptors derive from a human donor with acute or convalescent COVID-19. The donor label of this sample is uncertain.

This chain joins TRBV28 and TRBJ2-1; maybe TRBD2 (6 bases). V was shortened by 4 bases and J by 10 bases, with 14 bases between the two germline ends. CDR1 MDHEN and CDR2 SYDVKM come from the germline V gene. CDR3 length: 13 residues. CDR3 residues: CASSSKTSWEQFF. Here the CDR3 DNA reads TGTGCCAGCAGTTCGAAGACTAGTTGGGAGCAGTTCTTC.

CDR3 in amino acids: CASSLAGGYTGELFF. The DNA for the CDR3 is TGCGCCAGCAGCCTAGCGGGGGGGTACACCGGGGAGCTGTTTTTT. The J gene is TRBJ2-2, the V gene TRBV5-1; TRBD2 matches 12 bases. The germline V gene encodes CDR1 SGHRS and CDR2 YFSETQ. The ends lost 4 bases at V and 3 bases at J; junction bases unmatched: 1. The CDR3 has 15 residues.

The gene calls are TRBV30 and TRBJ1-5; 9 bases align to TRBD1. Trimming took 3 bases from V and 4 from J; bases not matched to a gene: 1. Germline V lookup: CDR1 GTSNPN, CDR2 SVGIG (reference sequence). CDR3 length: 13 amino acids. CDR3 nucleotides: TGTGCCTGGAGGGGACAGGGAAATCAGCCCCAGCATTTT. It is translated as CAWRGQGNQPQHF.

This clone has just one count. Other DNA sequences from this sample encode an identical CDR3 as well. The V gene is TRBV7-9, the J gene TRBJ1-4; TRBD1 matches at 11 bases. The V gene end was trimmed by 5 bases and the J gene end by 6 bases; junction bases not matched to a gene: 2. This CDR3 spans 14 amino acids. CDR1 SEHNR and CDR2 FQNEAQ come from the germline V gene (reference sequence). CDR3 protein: CASSLGQGDEKLFF. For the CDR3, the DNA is TGTGCCAGCAGCCTGGGACAGGGGGATGAAAAACTGTTTTTT.

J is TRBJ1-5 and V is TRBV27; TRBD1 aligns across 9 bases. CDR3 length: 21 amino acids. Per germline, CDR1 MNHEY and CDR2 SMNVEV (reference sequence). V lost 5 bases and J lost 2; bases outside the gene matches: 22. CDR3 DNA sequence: TGTGCCAGCAGTCCTAAGCCCCTCCTGGACAGGGGTCGGGTGCGCAATCAGCCCCAGCATTTT. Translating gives CASSPKPLLDRGRVRNQPQHF.

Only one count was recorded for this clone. The CDR3 here is CASSFGLGKPEQYF. CDR3 coding DNA: TGTGCCAGCAGTTTCGGACTAGGTAAACCCGAGCAGTACTTC. The rearrangement joins TRBV27 to TRBJ2-7, with 7 bases identical to TRBD2. V gave up 3 bases and J gave up 6 bases; unmatched junction bases: 8. The CDR3 loop spans 14 amino acids. CDR1 is MNHEY, CDR2 SMNVEV, per germline (reference sequence).

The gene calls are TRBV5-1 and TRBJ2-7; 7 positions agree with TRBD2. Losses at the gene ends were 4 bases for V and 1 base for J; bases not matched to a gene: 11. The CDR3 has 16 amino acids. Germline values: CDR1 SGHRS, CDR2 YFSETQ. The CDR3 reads CASSPGTIVGSYEQYF. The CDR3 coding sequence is TGCGCCAGCAGCCCTGGGACTATAGTGGGTTCCTACGAGCAGTACTTC.

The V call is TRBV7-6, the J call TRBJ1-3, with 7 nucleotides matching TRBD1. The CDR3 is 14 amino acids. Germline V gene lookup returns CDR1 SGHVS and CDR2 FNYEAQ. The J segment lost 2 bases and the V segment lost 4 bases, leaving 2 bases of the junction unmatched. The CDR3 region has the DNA TGTGCCAGCAGCTCCGGGACAGCTGGAAACACCATATATTTT. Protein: CASSSGTAGNTIYF.

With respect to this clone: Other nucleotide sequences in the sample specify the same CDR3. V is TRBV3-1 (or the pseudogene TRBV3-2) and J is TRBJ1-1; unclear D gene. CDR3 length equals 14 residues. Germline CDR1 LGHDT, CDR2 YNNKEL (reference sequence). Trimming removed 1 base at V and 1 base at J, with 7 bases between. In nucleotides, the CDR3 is TGTGCCAGCAGCCAAGCAAGAGCGAACACTGAAGCTTTCTTT. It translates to CASSQARANTEAFF.

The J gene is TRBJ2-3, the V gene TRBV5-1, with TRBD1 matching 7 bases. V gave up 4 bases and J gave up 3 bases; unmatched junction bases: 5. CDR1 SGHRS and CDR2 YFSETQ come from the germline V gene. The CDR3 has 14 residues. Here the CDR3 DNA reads TGCGCCAGCAGCGGTGGACAGGAGACAGATACGCAGTATTTT. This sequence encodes CASSGGQETDTQYF. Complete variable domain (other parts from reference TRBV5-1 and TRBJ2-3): KAGVTQTPRYLIKTRGQQVTLSCSPISGHRSVSWYQQTPGQGLQFLFEYFSETQRNKGNFPGRFSGRQFSNSRSEMNVSTLELGDSALYLCASSGGQETDTQYFGPGTRLTVL.

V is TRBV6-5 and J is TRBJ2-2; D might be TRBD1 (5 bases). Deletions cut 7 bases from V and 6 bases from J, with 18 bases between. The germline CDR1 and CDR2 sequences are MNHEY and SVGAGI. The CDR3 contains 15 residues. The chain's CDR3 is CASTAVQGSPGELFF. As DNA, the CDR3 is TGTGCCAGCACCGCCGTTCAGGGAAGCCCCGGGGAGCTGTTTTTT.

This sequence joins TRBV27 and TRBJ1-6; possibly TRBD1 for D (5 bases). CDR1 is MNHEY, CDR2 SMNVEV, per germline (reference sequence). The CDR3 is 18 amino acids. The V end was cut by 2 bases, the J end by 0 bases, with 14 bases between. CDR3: CASSLKYRIYSYNSPLHF. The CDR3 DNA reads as TGTGCCAGCAGTTTAAAGTACAGGATTTACTCCTATAATTCACCCCTCCACTTT.

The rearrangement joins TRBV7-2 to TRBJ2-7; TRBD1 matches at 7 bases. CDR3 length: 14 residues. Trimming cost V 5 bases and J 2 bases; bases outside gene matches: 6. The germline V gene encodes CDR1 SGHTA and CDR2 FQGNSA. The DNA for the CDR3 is TGTGCCAGCAGCGTCCAGACAGGGACCTACGAGCAGTACTTC. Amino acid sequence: CASSVQTGTYEQYF.

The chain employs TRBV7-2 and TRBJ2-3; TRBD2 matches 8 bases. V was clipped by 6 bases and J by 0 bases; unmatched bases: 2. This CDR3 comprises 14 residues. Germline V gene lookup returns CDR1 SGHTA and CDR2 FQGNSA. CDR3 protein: CASRTGGSTDTQYF. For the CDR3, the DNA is TGTGCCAGCAGGACGGGGGGGAGCACAGATACGCAGTATTTT. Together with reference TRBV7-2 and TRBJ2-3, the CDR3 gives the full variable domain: GAGVSQSPSNKVTEKGKDVELRCDPISGHTALYWYRQSLGQGLEFLIYFQGNSAPDKSGLPSDRFSAERTGGSVSTLTIQRTQQEDSAVYLCASRTGGSTDTQYFGPGTRLTVL.

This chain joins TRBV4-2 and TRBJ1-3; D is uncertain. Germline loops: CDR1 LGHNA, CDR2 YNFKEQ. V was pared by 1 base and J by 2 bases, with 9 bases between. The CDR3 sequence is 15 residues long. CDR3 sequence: CASSQAPGPGNTIYF. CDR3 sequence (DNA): TGTGCCAGCAGCCAAGCGCCGGGTCCTGGAAACACCATATATTTT.

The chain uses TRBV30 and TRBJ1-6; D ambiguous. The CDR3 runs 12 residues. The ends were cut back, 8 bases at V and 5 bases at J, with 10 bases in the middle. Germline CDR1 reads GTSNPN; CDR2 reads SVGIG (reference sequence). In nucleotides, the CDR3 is TGTGCCGGTGCCGGGGATAATTCACCCCTCCACTTT. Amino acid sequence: CAGAGDNSPLHF.

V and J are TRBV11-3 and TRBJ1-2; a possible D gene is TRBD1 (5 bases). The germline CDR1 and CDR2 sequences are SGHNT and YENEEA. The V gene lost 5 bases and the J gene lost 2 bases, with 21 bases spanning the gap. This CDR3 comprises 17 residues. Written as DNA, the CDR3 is TGTGCCAGCAGCCTCCATGGCCGCGGGGGGACCAACTATGGCTACACCTTC. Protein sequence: CASSLHGRGGTNYGYTF.

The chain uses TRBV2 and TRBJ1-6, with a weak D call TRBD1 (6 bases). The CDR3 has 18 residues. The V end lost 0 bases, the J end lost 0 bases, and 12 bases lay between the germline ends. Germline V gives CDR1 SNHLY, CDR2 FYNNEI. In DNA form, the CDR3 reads TGTGCCAGCAGTGAAGCAGGGGGAATGAGCTCCTATAATTCACCCCTCCACTTT. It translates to CASSEAGGMSSYNSPLHF.

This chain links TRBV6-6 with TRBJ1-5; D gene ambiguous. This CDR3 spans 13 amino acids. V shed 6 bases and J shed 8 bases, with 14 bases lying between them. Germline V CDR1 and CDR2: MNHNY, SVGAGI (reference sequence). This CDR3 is CASRSIDYKPQHF. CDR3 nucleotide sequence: TGTGCCAGCAGAAGCATCGATTATAAGCCCCAGCATTTT.

The DNA for the CDR3 is TGTGCCAGCTCACCTAACACAGGGGTCGAGACCCAGTACTTC. Translating it yields CASSPNTGVETQYF. This chain connects TRBV18 to TRBJ2-5; 7 bases line up with TRBD1. Germline V CDR1 and CDR2: KGHSH, LQKENI. Trimming at V came to 3 bases and at J to 5 bases, leaving 6 bases not matched to a gene. The CDR3 has 14 residues.